The 11 T cell receptor beta chains in this list originate from one sample, sequenced in a study of vaccination and CD4 T cells after COVID-19. These receptors' antigens are unknown. Sequenced with the Oncomine TCR Beta short-read assay was DNA taken from cultured CD4+ T cells. MiXCR, run by TCRdb on the PCR reads, gives a single entry per CDR3 protein. The sample yields about 7,100 distinct CDR3 sequences, roughly 70% seen once. The treatment here: approximately 9-day PBMC culture with coronavirus spike peptide pools or control peptides (ViraFEST assay). The sample consisted of CD4+ T cells from blood, cultured in vitro. These receptors all come from a human donor who had recovered from COVID-19.

Only a few counts were recorded for this clonotype. The gene calls are TRBV20-1 and TRBJ2-3; possibly TRBD2 for D (5 bases). V lost 6 bases, J lost 1 base, and 17 bases lay in between. The CDR3 runs to 15 residues. CDR1 is DFQATT and CDR2 is SNEGSKA in the germline V gene (reference sequence). CDR3 in DNA: TGCAGTGCCCCCAGTAGCCTAGCTGGCACAGATACGCAGTATTTT. It translates to CSAPSSLAGTDTQYF.

This clonotype showed up just a few times. The chain uses TRBV7-2 and TRBJ2-3, with 14 bases matching TRBD2. The CDR3 has 16 residues. Germline lookup yields CDR1 SGHTA and CDR2 FQGNSA. V shed 5 bases, J shed 6 bases, and the junction held 7 bases outside the gene matches. This CDR3 reads CASSMGLAGALDTQYF. As DNA, the CDR3 is TGTGCCAGCAGCATGGGACTAGCGGGAGCGTTGGATACGCAGTATTTT.

The V gene is TRBV19, the J gene TRBJ1-2, with D tentatively TRBD1 (5 bases). Germline CDR1 LNHDA, CDR2 SQIVND (reference sequence). The ends were cut back, 1 base at V and 8 bases at J, with 14 bases in the middle. The CDR3 is made up of 14 amino acids. In DNA form, the CDR3 reads TGTGCCAGTAGTATAGTCCGGGCAGGGAAAGGCTACACCTTC. Translated: CASSIVRAGKGYTF.

The rearrangement joins TRBV7-2 to TRBJ1-5; no firm D call. Trimming pared 3 bases from V and 7 bases from J, leaving 16 bases between. Looked up from germline, CDR1 is SGHTA and CDR2 is FQGNSA. CDR3 length equals 15 residues. CDR3 sequence reads: CASSFVGVSDQPQHF. In DNA form, the CDR3 reads TGTGCCAGCAGCTTCGTTGGCGTTTCTGACCAGCCCCAGCATTTT.

This chain joins TRBV6-2 or TRBV6-3 and TRBJ2-1; D possibly matches TRBD1 or TRBD2 (5 bases each). This CDR3 region has 13 residues. Trimming shortened V by 5 bases and J by 13 bases, and 18 bases separated the two germline ends. Germline V lookup: CDR1 MNHEY, CDR2 SVGEGT. DNA for the CDR3: TGTGCCAGCAGTGGGGGATTGGGTAGCGACCAGTTCTTC. Its protein product is CASSGGLGSDQFF.

This sequence joins TRBV6-2 or TRBV6-3 and TRBJ1-5, with a weak D call TRBD1 (5 bases). This CDR3 has 14 residues. Germline CDR1 reads MNHEY; CDR2 reads SVGEGT. Trimming left V 6 bases short and J 8 bases short, with 17 bases between. CDR3 in DNA: TGTGCCAGCAGCTGGGACCCCGCGGTAGAGCCCCAGCATTTT. Its protein product is CASSWDPAVEPQHF.

The chain is built from TRBV24-1 and TRBJ2-4; 7 bases are shared with TRBD1. Germline CDR1 KGHDR, CDR2 SFDVKD. This CDR3 is built from 17 residues. V shed 4 bases and J 0 bases; nucleotides not matched to a gene: 8. The DNA of the CDR3 is TGTGCCACCAGTGACCGCCGGGACAGAGTAGCCAAAAACATTCAGTACTTC. It is translated as CATSDRRDRVAKNIQYF.

This chain joins TRBV20-1 and TRBJ1-5, with D possibly TRBD1 on 5 matching bases. This CDR3 is 14 amino acids long. Looked up from germline, CDR1 is DFQATT and CDR2 is SNEGSKA (reference sequence). Trimming cost V 0 bases and J 3 bases, with 9 bases left between them. The CDR3 sequence is CSARDWGSNQPQHF. The DNA for the CDR3 is TGCAGTGCTAGAGATTGGGGGTCCAATCAGCCCCAGCATTTT.

The J gene is TRBJ1-5, the V gene TRBV20-1; 7 nucleotides align to TRBD1. Germline V CDR1 and CDR2: DFQATT, SNEGSKA (reference sequence). This CDR3 contains 18 residues. The J segment lost 0 bases and the V segment lost 6 bases, leaving 17 bases of the junction unmatched. The CDR3 here is CSAVLVGSGTASNQPQHF. CDR3 coding DNA: TGCAGTGCCGTGCTAGTGGGCTCAGGGACAGCTAGCAATCAGCCCCAGCATTTT.

The V gene is TRBV27, the J gene TRBJ2-7; TRBD1 might be the D (5 bases). This CDR3 has 11 residues. Germline V lookup: CDR1 MNHEY, CDR2 SMNVEV (reference sequence). V was cut by 5 bases and J by 4 bases, with 6 bases left in between. Written as DNA, the CDR3 is TGTGCCAGCAGTAACAGGTACGAGCAGTACTTC. It translates to CASSNRYEQYF.

This clonotype came up once. V gene TRBV15 combines with J gene TRBJ1-5; 10 nucleotides agree with TRBD1. Germline V CDR1 and CDR2: LNHNV, YYDKDF (reference sequence). CDR3 length: 19 residues. V shed 3 bases and J 2 bases; nucleotides not matched to a gene: 13. The CDR3 protein is CATSRSLPGQGLGNQPQHF. The CDR3 bases are TGTGCCACCAGCAGGTCCCTCCCGGGACAGGGGTTGGGCAATCAGCCCCAGCATTTT.